The clone carrying this T cell receptor (beta chain) was picked up many times. Using its own MiXCR run on the PCR reads, TCRdb lists one record per CDR3 protein. This table has under 650,000 distinct CDR3 sequences, roughly 21% appearing once. The data were taken from a study of molecular identifiers for immune sequencing clone quantification. Looked up from germline, CDR1 is LGHNA and CDR2 is YSLEER. The CDR3 loop spans 15 amino acids. After removal of 5 bases from V and 3 bases from J, the junction contained 6 bases not matched to a gene. The sequencing input was naive CD8+ T cells from blood, with Jurkat cell RNA spiked in. Subset of the sample: FACS-sorted CD8+CD4-CCR7+CD45RA+ naive T cells. The chain employs TRBV4-3 and TRBJ2-7, with 11 bases that match TRBD2. The TCR comes from a human donor in good health. Some libraries in this study had Jurkat cell RNA spiked in. The CDR3 reads CASSDGTSGHYEQYF. The CDR3 nucleotides are TGCGCCAGCAGCGACGGGACTAGCGGACACTACGAGCAGTACTTC.